A single sample gave rise to the 15 T cell receptor beta chains below, sequenced in a study of relationships among human T cell subsets. Anti-CD4 multisort beads removed cells negatively, then anti-CD8 beads positively selected CD8+ T cells. Semiquantitative ARM-PCR amplified T cell receptor alpha and beta CDR3 regions from mRNA. Exponential amplification used communal superprimers after tagged nested gene-specific primers in ARM-PCR. TCRdb called the multiplex PCR reads again in MiXCR, with one record for every CDR3 protein. The sample includes fewer than 5,500 distinct CDR3 sequences, about 68% seen only once; the top ten take 57%. The sequenced sample consisted of CD8+ T cells sorted from blood. The source of these receptors is a man in his forties in good health.

This clonotype was seen a handful of times. The V call is TRBV7-9, the J call TRBJ1-4; D is perhaps TRBD1 (6 bases). Germline V gives CDR1 SEHNR, CDR2 FQNEAQ (reference sequence). The CDR3 has 16 residues. V dropped 4 bases and J dropped 6 bases, with 18 bases sitting between them. CDR3 residues: CASSSYPRGSDEKLFF. CDR3 in DNA: TGTGCCAGCAGCTCCTACCCTAGGGGGTCGGATGAAAAACTGTTTTTT.

The V and J genes are TRBV4-1 and TRBJ2-7, with D possibly TRBD1 on 6 matching bases. Germline CDR1 and CDR2: MGHRA and YSYEKL. V was trimmed by 4 bases and J by 7 bases, leaving 17 bases between them. The CDR3 loop spans 14 amino acids. DNA of the CDR3: TGCGCCAGCAGCCTTGACAGGTATTCCCTGGAGCAGTACTTC. Translation: CASSLDRYSLEQYF.

This chain connects TRBV11-3 to TRBJ2-5; 9 bases line up with TRBD2. With 5 bases clipped from V and 1 base from J, the junction kept 5 bases outside the gene matches. In germline, CDR1 is SGHNT, CDR2 YENEEA. CDR3 length: 15 amino acids. CDR3 bases: TGTGCCAGCAGCGCCGGGACTAGCTTCCAAGAGACCCAGTACTTC. Its protein is CASSAGTSFQETQYF.

This chain connects TRBV10-3 to TRBJ2-7; D is unresolved. This CDR3 comprises 15 residues. The germline V and J ends were trimmed by 3 bases and 5 bases, with 17 bases remaining between them. CDR1 is ENHRY, CDR2 SYGVKD, per germline. The CDR3 reads CAISEPDRLPHEQYF. CDR3 coding DNA: TGTGCCATCAGTGAACCGGACCGTCTCCCCCACGAGCAGTACTTC.

The chain carries TRBV9 and TRBJ2-1, with D perhaps TRBD2 (6 bases). The CDR3 has 16 amino acids. The V end was cut by 0 bases, the J end by 2 bases, with 12 bases between. Germline CDR1 SGDLS, CDR2 YYNGEE. The CDR3, as DNA: TGTGCCAGCAGCGTAGCCGGCCGCGGGGCCTACAATGAGCAGTTCTTC. Translating it yields CASSVAGRGAYNEQFF.

The chain links TRBV7-9 to TRBJ2-3; 10 bases match TRBD2. V was clipped by 5 bases and J by 5 bases; unmatched bases: 7. This CDR3 contains 15 residues. The germline CDR1 and CDR2 sequences are SEHNR and FQNEAQ (reference sequence). CDR3 protein: CASSRHSGRIDTQYF. The CDR3 bases are TGTGCCAGCAGCCGTCATAGCGGGAGGATAGATACGCAGTATTTT.

The chain couples TRBV12-3 or TRBV12-4 to TRBJ2-5; possibly TRBD1 for D (5 bases). The CDR3 runs to 12 residues. Trimming removed 3 bases from V and 5 bases from J, with 7 bases in between. CDR3 sequence: CASSFGAETQYF. The CDR3 DNA sequence: TGTGCCAGCAGTTTTGGGGCTGAGACCCAGTACTTC.

This clonotype was seen a handful of times. The rearrangement links TRBV7-6 to TRBJ2-1, with 14 bases that match TRBD2. The germline gives CDR1 SGHVS, CDR2 FNYEAQ. CDR3 length: 18 residues. The J segment lost 3 bases and the V segment lost 5 bases, leaving 9 bases of the junction unmatched. The CDR3 sequence is CASSRGTSGSGIYNEQFF. DNA for the CDR3: TGTGCCAGCAGCCGAGGGACTAGCGGGAGTGGCATCTACAATGAGCAGTTCTTC.

The chain recombines TRBV20-1 with TRBJ2-1; 11 nucleotides match TRBD2. The germline gives CDR1 DFQATT, CDR2 SNEGSKA (reference sequence). This CDR3 region has 16 residues. V shed 1 base and J 7 bases; nucleotides not matched to a gene: 9. CDR3 residues: CSARGIVAGGENEQFF. The CDR3 nucleotides are TGCAGTGCTAGAGGGATTGTAGCGGGAGGGGAAAATGAGCAGTTCTTC.

This chain joins TRBV7-9 and TRBJ2-7; a weak D match, TRBD1 (6 bases). CDR3 length: 12 amino acids. Germline-derived CDR1 and CDR2 are SEHNR and FQNEAQ (reference sequence). Trimming stripped 5 bases from V and 3 bases from J, with 8 bases between. The CDR3 here is CASSPTGYEQYF. The CDR3, as DNA: TGTGCCAGCAGCCCGACAGGCTACGAGCAGTACTTC.

CDR3 amino acids: CSAPVAAAGDTQYF. CDR3 nucleotide sequence: TGCAGTGCTCCCGTAGCGGCCGCGGGAGATACGCAGTATTTT. The V and J genes are TRBV20-1 and TRBJ2-3, with D maybe TRBD2 (6 bases). The CDR3 loop spans 14 amino acids. Germline V gene lookup returns CDR1 DFQATT and CDR2 SNEGSKA (reference sequence). The ends were cut back, 5 bases at V and 5 bases at J, with 17 bases in the middle.

This chain connects TRBV7-9 to TRBJ1-4; perhaps TRBD1 as D (6 bases). The CDR3 consists of 15 residues. Deletions cut 4 bases from V and 5 bases from J, with 14 bases between. Germline V lookup: CDR1 SEHNR, CDR2 FQNEAQ (reference sequence). The CDR3 nucleotides read TGTGCCAGCAGCTCCCGCACGGGGGGCAATGAAAAACTGTTTTTT. This translates into CASSSRTGGNEKLFF.

V usage is TRBV6-1 and J usage is TRBJ1-5; the match to TRBD1 covers 7 bases. The germline V gene encodes CDR1 MNHNS and CDR2 SASEGT. The trim removed 4 bases at V and 2 bases at J, leaving 8 bases unmatched. This CDR3 region has 16 residues. CDR3 DNA: TGTGCCAGCAGTGTGGCAGGGACAGAGGGCAATCAGCCCCAGCATTTT. Translation: CASSVAGTEGNQPQHF.

This clonotype was detected a few times. The chain combines TRBV28 with TRBJ2-7; D may be TRBD2 (5 bases). V was shortened by 6 bases and J by 1 base, with 13 bases between the two germline ends. CDR1 is MDHEN, CDR2 SYDVKM, per germline. The CDR3 is made up of 14 amino acids. The CDR3 spells CASSPGDYSYEQYF. The CDR3 DNA reads as TGTGCCAGCAGCCCCGGTGACTATTCCTACGAGCAGTACTTC.

Remarks on this clonotype: The junction and the germline gene differ at one end; a read error may be behind it. The chain carries TRBV5-4 and TRBJ2-2; no reliable D call. The CDR3 totals 13 residues. Germline V gene sequence: CDR1 SGHNT, CDR2 YYREEE (reference sequence). The CDR3 DNA follows: TGCGCCAGCAGCTTGGTAGTGGCCGGGGAGCTGTTTTTT. This translates into CASSLVVAGELFF.